The 4 T cell receptor beta chains in this list originate from one sample, sequenced in a study of blood T cell repertoires in COVID-19. Assay used: immunoSEQ multiplex PCR; TCRdb lists only in-frame clones, some missing. The sample contains 250,000 to 300,000 clones, 91% of which appear only once. The sequenced sample consisted of PBMCs or T cells enriched from blood (not recorded which). Receptors originate from a human donor in a cohort exposed to, infected with or recovered from COVID-19 (not recorded which). The donor label of this sample is uncertain.

This chain joins TRBV19 and TRBJ2-2; TRBD2 agrees at 8 bases. This CDR3 comprises 14 residues. After removal of 4 bases from V and 5 bases from J, the junction contained 3 bases not matched to a gene. Germline loops: CDR1 LNHDA, CDR2 SQIVND (reference sequence). For the CDR3, the DNA is TGTGCCAGTAGTAAGCGGGGGCGGACCGGGGAGCTGTTTTTT. Residues: CASSKRGRTGELFF. Drawing the rest from reference TRBV19 and TRBJ2-2, the complete variable domain is DGGITQSPKYLFRKEGQNVTLSCEQNLNHDAMYWYRQDPGQGLRLIYYSQIVNDFQKGDIAEGYSVSREKKESFPLTVTSAQKNPTAFYLCASSKRGRTGELFFGEGSRLTVL.

The chain combines TRBV6-5 with TRBJ1-5; 7 positions match TRBD1. From germline, CDR1 is MNHEY and CDR2 SVGAGI. CDR3 length equals 16 residues. Trimming cost V 4 bases and J 7 bases; bases outside gene matches: 13. CDR3 nucleotide sequence: TGTGCCAGCAGTTCTACGGCGCACAGGGGAGGACAGCCCCAGCATTTT. Its protein product is CASSSTAHRGGQPQHF.

This chain connects TRBV9 to TRBJ1-6; 10 bases match TRBD1. The CDR3 has 14 amino acids. Per germline, CDR1 SGDLS and CDR2 YYNGEE. V lost 0 bases and J lost 9; bases outside the gene matches: 0. The CDR3 DNA reads TGTGCCAGCAGCGTAGGACAGGGGGCTTCACCCCTCCACTTT. This gives the protein CASSVGQGASPLHF.

The CDR3 region is CASRTDMNTEAFF. CDR3 in DNA: TGTGCCAGCAGGACAGATATGAACACTGAAGCTTTCTTT. The chain carries TRBV6-5 and TRBJ1-1; D is perhaps TRBD1 (5 bases). V was clipped by 6 bases and J by 0 bases, with 8 bases between them. The CDR3 spans 13 residues. Germline values: CDR1 MNHEY, CDR2 SVGAGI.